This record concerns one T cell receptor beta chain sequence. Its specificity is unknown. These data originate in a study of long-term antiretroviral therapy in people with HIV. The wider study: By about a decade, the earliest samples predate the 2015 immediate-ART recommendation.

Study-level results: Diversity remained lower than transplant donor controls, even though it increased after ART. Dominance of pre-ART expanded clones persisted, fluctuating and often declining after ART.

There are 14 residues in the CDR3. In germline, CDR1 is SGHNT, CDR2 YYREEE (reference sequence). The germline V and J ends were trimmed by 4 bases and 2 bases, with 11 bases remaining between them. Investigators performed immunoSEQ version v3.0 at survey level. Clones were read by immunoSEQ multiplex PCR, and TCRdb kept only the in-frame ones, dropping some. The table has 24,000 or so clones, about 77% seen once. Inclusion required at least two post-ART and at least one pre-ART PBMC samples. This receptor was identified in a woman between 40 and 50 years old with HIV. V usage is TRBV5-4 and J usage is TRBJ2-3; TRBD1 might be the D (6 bases). Here the sequenced sample was unsorted PBMCs, taken 0.5 years after starting antiretroviral therapy. DNA for the CDR3: TGTGCCAGCAGCCCGGACAGCCACACAGATACGCAGTATTTT. Translated, it gives CASSPDSHTDTQYF.